The sequence of this T cell receptor (beta chain) was determined in a study of OX40 agonist ivuxolimab in advanced cancers. Study as a whole: A diagnosis of hepatocellular carcinoma, melanoma, renal cell or head and neck cancer was present in dose-escalation patients. Participants, approximately 80% male, averaged roughly 60 years of age, ranging from about 23 to 79. Earlier anti-PD-1, anti-PD-L1 or anti-CTLA-4 therapy was permitted; roughly 37% had received some. Three patients had partial responses: one hepatocellular carcinoma, two cutaneous melanoma.

This table comes from immunoSEQ multiplex PCR, and its TCRdb copy is limited to in-frame clones, with some not included. The sample lists roughly 100,000 clones; 85% to 90% were seen once. This clone was found a few times. This CDR3 is 12 amino acids long. The V gene lost 3 bases and the J gene lost 5 bases, with 10 bases spanning the gap. The germline gives CDR1 SQVTM, CDR2 ANQGSEA. The V call is TRBV29-1, the J call TRBJ1-1; possibly TRBD1 for D (5 bases). The input for sequencing was CD4+ or CD8+ T cells sorted from blood, taken in a trial of the OX40 agonist ivuxolimab. This receptor was taken from an adult with an advanced solid tumor such as melanoma, head and neck, liver or kidney cancer. CDR3 amino acids: CSVDPGRTEAFF. The CDR3 DNA sequence: TGCAGCGTTGATCCAGGGCGGACTGAAGCTTTCTTT.